Described below is a single T cell receptor (beta chain) sequence and its context. The entry originates in a study of blood T cell repertoires in COVID-19. In the study overall: Italy, Spain and the United States were the sources of the convalescent and acute COVID-19 samples. In each case, the material was cDNA or gDNA derived from T cells, B-cell-depleted T cells, or PBMCs.

Per the original data handling: Estimation of nucleated cell counts was performed using reference gene primer amplification. Some clones are missing from TCRdb's copy, which holds only in-frame ones; the method was immunoSEQ multiplex PCR. V and J calls and clone size are given by that table; D and trimming were obtained from the DNA. The repertoire holds around 30,000 clones, with 60% to 85% as singletons. This CDR3 has 16 amino acids. Trimming cost V 6 bases and J 6 bases; bases outside gene matches: 7. CDR1 is MNHEY and CDR2 is SMNVEV in the germline V gene (reference sequence). This receptor was obtained from a woman between 65 and 79 years old with active or convalescent COVID-19. The chain recombines TRBV27 with TRBJ2-1; 14 nucleotides align to TRBD2. Sequenced input: peripheral blood. CDR3 in DNA: TGTGCCAGCAGCCATATGGGACTAGCGGGAGTCAATGAGCAGTTCTTC. Its translation is CASSHMGLAGVNEQFF.